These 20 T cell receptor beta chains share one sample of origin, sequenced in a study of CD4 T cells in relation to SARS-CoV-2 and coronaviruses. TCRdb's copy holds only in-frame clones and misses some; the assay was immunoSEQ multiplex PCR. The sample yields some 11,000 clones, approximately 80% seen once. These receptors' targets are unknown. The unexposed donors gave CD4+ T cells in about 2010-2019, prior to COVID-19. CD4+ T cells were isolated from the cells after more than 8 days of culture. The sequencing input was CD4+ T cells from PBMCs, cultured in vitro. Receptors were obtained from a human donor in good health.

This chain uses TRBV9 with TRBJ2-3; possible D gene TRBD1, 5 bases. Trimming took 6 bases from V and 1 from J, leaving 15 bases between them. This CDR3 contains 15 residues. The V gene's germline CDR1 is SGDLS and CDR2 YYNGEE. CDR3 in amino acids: CASNDKGWGTDTQYF. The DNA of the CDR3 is TGTGCCAGCAATGATAAGGGGTGGGGCACAGATACGCAGTATTTT.

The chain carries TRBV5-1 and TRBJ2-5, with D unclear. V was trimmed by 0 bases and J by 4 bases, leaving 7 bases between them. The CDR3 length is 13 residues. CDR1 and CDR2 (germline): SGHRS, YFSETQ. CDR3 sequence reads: CASSLVVTETQYF. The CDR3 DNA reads TGCGCCAGCAGCTTGGTGGTCACAGAGACCCAGTACTTC. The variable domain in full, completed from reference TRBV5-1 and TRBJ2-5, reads KAGVTQTPRYLIKTRGQQVTLSCSPISGHRSVSWYQQTPGQGLQFLFEYFSETQRNKGNFPGRFSGRQFSNSRSEMNVSTLELGDSALYLCASSLVVTETQYFGPGTRLLVL.

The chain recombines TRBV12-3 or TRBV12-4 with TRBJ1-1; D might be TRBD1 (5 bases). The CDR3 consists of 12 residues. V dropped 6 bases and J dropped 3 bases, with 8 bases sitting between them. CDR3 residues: CASSRGDTEAFF. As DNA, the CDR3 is TGTGCCAGCAGCCGGGGGGACACTGAAGCTTTCTTT.

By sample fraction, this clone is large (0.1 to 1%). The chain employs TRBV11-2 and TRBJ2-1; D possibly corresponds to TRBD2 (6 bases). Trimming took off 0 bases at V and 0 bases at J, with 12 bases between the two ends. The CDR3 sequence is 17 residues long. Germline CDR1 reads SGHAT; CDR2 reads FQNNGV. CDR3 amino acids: CASSLDPGVSSYNEQFF. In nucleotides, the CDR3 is TGTGCCAGCAGCTTAGATCCGGGGGTAAGCTCCTACAATGAGCAGTTCTTC. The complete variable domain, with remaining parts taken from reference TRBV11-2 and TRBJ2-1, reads EAGVAQSPRYKIIEKRQSVAFWCNPISGHATLYWYQQILGQGPKLLIQFQNNGVVDDSQLPKDRFSAERLKGVDSTLKIQPAKLEDSAVYLCASSLDPGVSSYNEQFFGPGTRLTVL.

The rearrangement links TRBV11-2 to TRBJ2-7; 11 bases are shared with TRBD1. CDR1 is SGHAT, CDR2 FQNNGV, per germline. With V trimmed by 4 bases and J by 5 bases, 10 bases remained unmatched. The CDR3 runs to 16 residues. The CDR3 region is CASSSRGTGGANEQYF. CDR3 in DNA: TGTGCCAGCAGCTCGAGGGGGACAGGGGGTGCCAACGAGCAGTACTTC.

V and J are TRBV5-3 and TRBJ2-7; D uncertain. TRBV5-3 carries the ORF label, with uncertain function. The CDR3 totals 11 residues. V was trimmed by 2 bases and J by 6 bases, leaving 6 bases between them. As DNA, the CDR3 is TGTGCCAGAAGCTTTTCCCCCGAGCAGTACTTC. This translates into CARSFSPEQYF.

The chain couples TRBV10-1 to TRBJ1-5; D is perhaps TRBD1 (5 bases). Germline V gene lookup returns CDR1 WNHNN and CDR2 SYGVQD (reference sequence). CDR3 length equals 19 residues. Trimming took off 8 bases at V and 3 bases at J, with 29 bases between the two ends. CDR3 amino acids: CASLVRGYVKASDNQPQHF. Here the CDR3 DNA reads TGCGCCAGCTTGGTAAGGGGATACGTTAAAGCCAGCGACAATCAGCCCCAGCATTTT.

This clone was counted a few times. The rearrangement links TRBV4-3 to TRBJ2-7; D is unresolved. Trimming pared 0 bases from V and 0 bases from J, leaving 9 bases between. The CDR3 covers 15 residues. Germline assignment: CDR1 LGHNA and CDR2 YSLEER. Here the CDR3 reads CASSQDSSSSYEQYF. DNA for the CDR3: TGCGCCAGCAGCCAAGATTCGAGCAGCTCCTACGAGCAGTACTTC.

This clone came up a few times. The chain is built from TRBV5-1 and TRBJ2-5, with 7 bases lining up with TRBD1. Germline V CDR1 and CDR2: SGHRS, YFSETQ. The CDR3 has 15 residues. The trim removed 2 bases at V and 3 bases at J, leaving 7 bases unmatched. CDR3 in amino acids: CASSFTGAPEETQYF. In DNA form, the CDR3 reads TGCGCCAGCAGCTTCACAGGGGCCCCGGAAGAGACCCAGTACTTC.

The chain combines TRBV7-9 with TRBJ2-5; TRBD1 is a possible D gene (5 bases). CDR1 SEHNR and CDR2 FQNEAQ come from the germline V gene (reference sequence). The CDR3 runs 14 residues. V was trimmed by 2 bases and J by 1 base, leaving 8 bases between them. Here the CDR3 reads CASSLWQGQETQYF. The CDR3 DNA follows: TGTGCCAGCAGCTTATGGCAGGGCCAAGAGACCCAGTACTTC.

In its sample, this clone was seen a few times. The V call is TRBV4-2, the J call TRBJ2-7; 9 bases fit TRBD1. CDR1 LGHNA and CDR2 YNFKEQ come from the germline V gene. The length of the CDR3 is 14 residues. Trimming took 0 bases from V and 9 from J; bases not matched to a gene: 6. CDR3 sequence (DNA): TGTGCCAGCAGCCAAGATTGGACAGGGGAGTGGCAGTACTTC. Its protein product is CASSQDWTGEWQYF.

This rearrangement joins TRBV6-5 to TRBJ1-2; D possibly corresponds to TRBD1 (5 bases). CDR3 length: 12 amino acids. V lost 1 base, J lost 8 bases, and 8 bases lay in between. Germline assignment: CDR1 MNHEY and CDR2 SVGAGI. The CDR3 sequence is CASSYYRGGYTF. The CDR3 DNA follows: TGTGCCAGCAGTTACTACCGGGGGGGCTACACCTTC.

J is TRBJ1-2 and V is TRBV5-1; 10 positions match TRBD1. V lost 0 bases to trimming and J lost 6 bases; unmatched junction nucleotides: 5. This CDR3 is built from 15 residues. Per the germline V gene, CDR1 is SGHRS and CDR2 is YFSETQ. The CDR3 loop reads CASSLAVDRGDGYTF. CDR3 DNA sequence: TGCGCCAGCAGCTTGGCCGTGGACAGGGGGGATGGCTACACCTTC.

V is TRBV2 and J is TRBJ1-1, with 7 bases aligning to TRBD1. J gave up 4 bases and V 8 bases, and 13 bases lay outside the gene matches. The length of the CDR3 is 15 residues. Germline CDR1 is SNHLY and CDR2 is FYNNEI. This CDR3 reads CASGRDSVSVTEAFF. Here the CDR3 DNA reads TGTGCCAGCGGTAGGGACAGTGTGTCTGTCACTGAAGCTTTCTTT.

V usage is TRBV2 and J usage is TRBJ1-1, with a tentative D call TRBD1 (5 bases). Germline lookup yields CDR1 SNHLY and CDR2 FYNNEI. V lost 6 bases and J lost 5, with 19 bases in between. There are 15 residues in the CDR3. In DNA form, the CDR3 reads TGTGCCAGCAGGGATCAGGGAAGTCGGCGGACTGAAGCTTTCTTT. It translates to CASRDQGSRRTEAFF.

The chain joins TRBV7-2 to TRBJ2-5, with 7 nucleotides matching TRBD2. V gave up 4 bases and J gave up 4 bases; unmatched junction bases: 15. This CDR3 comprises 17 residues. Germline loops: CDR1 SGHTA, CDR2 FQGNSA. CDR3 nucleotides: TGTGCCAGCAGCTCTAATTGGGGTGGCGGGAGTGGAGAGACCCAGTACTTC. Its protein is CASSSNWGGGSGETQYF.

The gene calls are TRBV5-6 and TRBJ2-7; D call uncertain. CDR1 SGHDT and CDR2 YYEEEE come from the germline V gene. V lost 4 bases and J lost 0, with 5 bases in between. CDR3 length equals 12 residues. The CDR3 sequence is CASSQSSYEQYF. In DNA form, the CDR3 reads TGTGCCAGCAGCCAGAGCTCCTACGAGCAGTACTTC.

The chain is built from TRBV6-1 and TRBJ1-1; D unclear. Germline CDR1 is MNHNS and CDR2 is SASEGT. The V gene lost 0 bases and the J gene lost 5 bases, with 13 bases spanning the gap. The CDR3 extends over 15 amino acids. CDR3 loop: CASSEAEGRWTEAFF. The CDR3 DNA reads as TGTGCCAGCAGTGAAGCAGAGGGTAGATGGACTGAAGCTTTCTTT.

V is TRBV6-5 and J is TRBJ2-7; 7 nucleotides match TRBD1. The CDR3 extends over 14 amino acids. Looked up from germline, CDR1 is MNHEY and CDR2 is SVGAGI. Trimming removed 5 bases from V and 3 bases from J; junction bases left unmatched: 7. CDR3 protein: CASSQHRGFYEQYF. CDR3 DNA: TGTGCCAGCAGTCAGCACAGGGGCTTCTACGAGCAGTACTTC.

The CDR3 here is CASGRLAYEQYF. DNA for the CDR3: TGTGCCAGCGGACGACTAGCTTACGAGCAGTACTTC. The chain uses TRBV2 and TRBJ2-7; TRBD2 matches 7 bases. Germline values: CDR1 SNHLY, CDR2 FYNNEI. The length of the CDR3 is 12 residues. Trimming removed 8 bases from V and 4 bases from J; junction bases left unmatched: 5. The full variable domain, in which reference TRBV2 and TRBJ2-7 provide the parts outside the CDR3, is EPEVTQTPSHQVTQMGQEVILRCVPISNHLYFYWYRQILGQKVEFLVSFYNNEISEKSEIFDDQFSVERPDGSNFTLKIRSTKLEDSAMYFCASGRLAYEQYFGPGTRLTVT.